The T cell receptor (beta chain) under discussion was sequenced for a study of shared clonotypes between healthy human individuals. CDR3 length: 15 amino acids. CDR1 and CDR2 (germline): LNHDA, SQIVND (reference sequence). J lost 8 bases, V lost 10 bases, and 17 bases had no gene match. This table comes from immunoSEQ multiplex PCR, and its TCRdb copy is limited to in-frame clones, with some not included. The sample lists 1,100,000 or so clones; around 78% were seen once. Specimen: memory CD4+ T cells from PBMCs. Subset here: CD45RA-negative fraction. This chain joins TRBV19 and TRBJ1-2; 9 nucleotides match TRBD1. The clonotype originates from a man younger than 30 in good health. Some clones in this sample may be carry-over from other donors' samples. The CDR3 reads CAIRRTGTGSRGYTF. The CDR3 DNA is TGTGCCATTAGGCGTACCGGGACAGGGTCTCGCGGCTACACCTTC.